This T cell receptor beta chain originates from a study of T-cell memory formation after mild COVID-19. Study at large: Clustering of TCRs was largely donor specific. Study-level points and caveats: Shrinking CD4+ clones resided mostly in CM and EM, and CD8+ ones in EMRA. The authors did not confirm SARS-CoV-2 specificity of second-wave clones peaking day 37.

About this clonotype: Its matching antigen is unknown.

It was 5'RACE with constant-segment primers that produced the TCR alpha and TCR beta cDNA libraries, which carried sample barcodes and UMIs. MiXCR, applied by TCRdb to the 5' RACE reads, yields one record per CDR3 protein. Of about 560,000 distinct CDR3 sequences in the sample, roughly 20% were seen once. This CDR3 spans 18 amino acids. The V gene's germline CDR1 is SEHNR and CDR2 FQNEAQ (reference sequence). With V trimmed by 7 bases and J by 0 bases, 17 bases remained unmatched. The clonotype comes from an adult woman who had mild COVID-19 (a few samples of this study predate the infection). Cell type and time point are not known. Sequences were obtained from PBMCs or a T cell subset sorted from them (not recorded which). This chain uses TRBV7-9 with TRBJ1-2; 7 bases match TRBD1. CDR3 coding DNA: TGTGCCAGCACCACCTTTTCGACAGGGAAGTTAGCTAACTATGGCTACACCTTC. The encoded protein is CASTTFSTGKLANYGYTF. The whole variable domain, filled in from reference TRBV7-9 and TRBJ1-2, reads DTGVSQNPRHKITKRGQNVTFRCDPISEHNRLYWYRQTLGQGPEFLTYFQNEAQLEKSRLLSDRFSAERPKGSFSTLEIQRTEQGDSAMYLCASTTFSTGKLANYGYTFGSGTRLTVV.